Listed here are 27 T cell receptor beta chains from one sample, sequenced in a study of blood T cell repertoires in COVID-19. Generated by immunoSEQ multiplex PCR, the TCRdb table keeps only in-frame clones and is missing some. Here the sample spans nearly 60,000 clones, about 90% being singletons. The sample comprised peripheral blood. The receptors come from a man in his sixties with active COVID-19.

The chain joins TRBV7-9 to TRBJ1-1; D might be TRBD1 (6 bases). The V end lost 1 base, the J end lost 2 bases, and 11 bases lay between the germline ends. This CDR3 comprises 15 residues. Germline CDR1 and CDR2: SEHNR and FQNEAQ (reference sequence). The CDR3, as DNA: TGTGCCAGCAGCTTAGACACAGGGCTCAACACTGAAGCTTTCTTT. The encoded protein is CASSLDTGLNTEAFF.

The chain has TRBV12-3 or TRBV12-4 and TRBJ1-2; D remains ambiguous. Trimming took off 6 bases at V and 4 bases at J, with 9 bases between the two ends. CDR3 size: 12 residues. The CDR3 DNA reads TGTGCCAGCAGCCTCGGACTCTATGGCTACACCTTC. It specifies CASSLGLYGYTF.

The chain combines TRBV14 with TRBJ1-2, with 10 nucleotides matching TRBD1. The CDR3 contains 13 residues. V lost 3 bases and J lost 8; bases outside the gene matches: 3. Germline assignment: CDR1 SGHDN and CDR2 FVKESK. The CDR3 DNA sequence: TGTGCCAGCAGCCAGACAGGGGGCGGAGGCTACACCTTC. This encodes CASSQTGGGGYTF.

The chain uses TRBV6-4 and TRBJ2-5; D possibly corresponds to TRBD2 (6 bases). V dropped 6 bases and J dropped 3 bases, with 11 bases sitting between them. The CDR3 length is 13 residues. Germline values: CDR1 MRHNA, CDR2 SNTAGT. DNA for the CDR3: TGTGCCAGCAGCGGGACTGCTAAAGAGACCCAGTACTTC. Translated: CASSGTAKETQYF.

This clone occurred once. The chain employs TRBV24-1 and TRBJ2-2; no clear D gene. With 3 bases removed from V and 4 bases from J, the gap between germline ends came to 17 bases. This CDR3 contains 17 residues. Per the germline V gene, CDR1 is KGHDR and CDR2 is SFDVKD. CDR3 DNA sequence: TGTGCCACCAGTGATCCTCTCAGATACGATACCACCGGGGAGCTGTTTTTT. It translates to CATSDPLRYDTTGELFF.

The V gene is TRBV6-2 or TRBV6-3, the J gene TRBJ1-2; 7 bases are a match to TRBD1. The V segment lost 4 bases and the J segment 5 bases; nucleotides outside the gene matches: 10. This CDR3 region has 15 residues. CDR1 and CDR2 from the germline V gene are MNHEY and SVGEGT. This chain's CDR3 is CASSLTTGRLYGYTF. CDR3 nucleotide sequence: TGTGCCAGCAGTTTGACGACAGGGCGTCTATATGGCTACACCTTC.

The chain couples TRBV27 to TRBJ1-4; 12 nucleotides agree with TRBD1. This CDR3 contains 18 residues. Per the germline V gene, CDR1 is MNHEY and CDR2 is SMNVEV (reference sequence). V lost 0 bases and J lost 10; bases outside the gene matches: 12. The DNA of the CDR3 is TGTGCCAGCAGTTTATCCCTTATGGGGACAGGGGGCGTCCCAAAACTGTTTTTT. This gives the protein CASSLSLMGTGGVPKLFF.

The chain's CDR3 is CASSFGQGASPLHF. CDR3 DNA sequence: TGTGCCAGCAGCTTCGGCCAGGGGGCTTCACCCCTCCACTTT. The chain joins TRBV7-2 to TRBJ1-6; 8 bases fit TRBD1. The CDR3 consists of 14 residues. Germline V gene sequence: CDR1 SGHTA, CDR2 FQGNSA. The V and J ends lost 3 bases and 9 bases, in that order; junction bases with no gene match: 4. Looking up the rest from reference TRBV7-2 and TRBJ1-6 gives the full variable domain: GAGVSQSPSNKVTEKGKDVELRCDPISGHTALYWYRQSLGQGLEFLIYFQGNSAPDKSGLPSDRFSAERTGGSVSTLTIQRTQQEDSAVYLCASSFGQGASPLHFGNGTRLTVT.

This chain joins TRBV7-2 and TRBJ2-3; D unclear. V was trimmed by 0 bases and J by 1 base, leaving 17 bases between them. The CDR3 runs 18 residues. The germline V gene has CDR1 SGHTA and CDR2 FQGNSA. Here the CDR3 DNA reads TGTGCCAGCAGCTTAGCTCCCAACAGTGTGTCTCGCACAGATACGCAGTATTTT. Residues: CASSLAPNSVSRTDTQYF. Using reference TRBV7-2 and TRBJ2-3 for the parts outside the CDR3, the full variable domain is GAGVSQSPSNKVTEKGKDVELRCDPISGHTALYWYRQSLGQGLEFLIYFQGNSAPDKSGLPSDRFSAERTGGSVSTLTIQRTQQEDSAVYLCASSLAPNSVSRTDTQYFGPGTRLTVL.

This clone was seen only a few times. The chain couples TRBV28 to TRBJ2-7, with D possibly matching TRBD1 (6 bases). Trimming cost V 5 bases and J 9 bases, with 17 bases left between them. In germline, CDR1 is MDHEN, CDR2 SYDVKM. This CDR3 contains 13 residues. CDR3 sequence (DNA): TGTGCCAGCAGTGGTACAGGGTGGTGGGTGCAGTACTTC. Translating it yields CASSGTGWWVQYF. Full variable domain (rest looked up from reference TRBV28 and TRBJ2-7): DVKVTQSSRYLVKRTGEKVFLECVQDMDHENMFWYRQDPGLGLRLIYFSYDVKMKEKGDIPEGYSVSREKKERFSLILESASTNQTSMYLCASSGTGWWVQYFGPGTRLTVT.

The J gene is TRBJ2-1, the V gene TRBV6-2 or TRBV6-3; 12 bases are a match to TRBD2. The CDR3 loop spans 20 amino acids. CDR1 is MNHEY, CDR2 SVGEGT, per germline. V lost 2 bases to trimming and J lost 0 bases; unmatched junction nucleotides: 11. CDR3 sequence reads: CASSYPTSGSRQSSYNEQFF. CDR3 coding DNA: TGTGCCAGCAGTTACCCGACTAGCGGGAGTCGACAGAGCTCCTACAATGAGCAGTTCTTC.

The CDR3: CSVGDRVGQYF. As DNA, the CDR3 is TGCAGCGTTGGGGACAGGGTGGGGCAGTACTTC. The chain combines TRBV29-1 with TRBJ2-7, with 9 bases matching TRBD1. V was clipped by 4 bases and J by 9 bases; unmatched bases: 4. The length of the CDR3 is 11 residues. CDR1 is SQVTM, CDR2 ANQGSEA, per germline.

This clone is a singleton in its sample. V gene TRBV19 combines with J gene TRBJ2-2; 7 bases fit TRBD2. The V and J ends lost 7 bases and 2 bases, in that order; junction bases with no gene match: 10. The CDR3 spans 16 residues. CDR1 is LNHDA, CDR2 SQIVND, per germline (reference sequence). The CDR3: CASKDRGGVNTGELFF. For the CDR3, the DNA is TGTGCCAGTAAGGATCGGGGAGGGGTCAACACCGGGGAGCTGTTTTTT.

The chain links TRBV7-2 to TRBJ2-1, with TRBD2 identical over 13 bases. Looked up from germline, CDR1 is SGHTA and CDR2 is FQGNSA. V gave up 4 bases and J gave up 3 bases; unmatched junction bases: 6. The CDR3 has 17 amino acids. The CDR3, as DNA: TGTGCCAGCAGCTCCGGGACTAGCGGGACAATCTACAATGAGCAGTTCTTC. Residues: CASSSGTSGTIYNEQFF.

This rearrangement joins TRBV11-2 to TRBJ2-1; TRBD2 aligns across 10 bases. After removal of 1 base from V and 0 bases from J, the junction contained 3 bases not matched to a gene. The CDR3 is made up of 17 amino acids. Germline V CDR1 and CDR2: SGHAT, FQNNGV. CDR3 sequence reads: CASSLALAGASYNEQFF. In DNA, the CDR3 is TGTGCCAGCAGCTTAGCGCTAGCGGGAGCCTCCTACAATGAGCAGTTCTTC.

The chain carries TRBV5-6 and TRBJ2-5; D gene ambiguous. Per the germline V gene, CDR1 is SGHDT and CDR2 is YYEEEE. CDR3 length: 12 residues. V was shortened by 4 bases and J by 4 bases, with 8 bases between the two germline ends. The CDR3 loop is CASSHGVETQYF. CDR3 DNA: TGTGCCAGCAGCCATGGAGTAGAGACCCAGTACTTC.

The J gene is TRBJ1-4, the V gene TRBV10-1; D unresolved. V lost 4 bases, J lost 8 bases, and 14 bases lay in between. Germline assignment: CDR1 WNHNN and CDR2 SYGVQD (reference sequence). This CDR3 contains 14 residues. The CDR3 DNA sequence: TGCGCCAGCAGTGGAGGAGGGATCGGCGAAAAACTGTTTTTT. This gives the protein CASSGGGIGEKLFF.

The gene calls are TRBV7-3 and TRBJ2-1, with no clear D. This CDR3 is 12 amino acids long. Deletions cut 4 bases from V and 7 bases from J, with 8 bases between. CDR1 is SGHTA, CDR2 FQGTGA, per germline. CDR3 residues: CASSSNSNEQFF. DNA of the CDR3: TGTGCCAGCAGCTCTAATTCGAATGAGCAGTTCTTC.

CDR3 loop: CASAAGGNTGELFF. CDR3 nucleotide sequence: TGTGCCAGCGCAGCGGGGGGAAACACCGGGGAGCTGTTTTTT. The gene calls are TRBV9 and TRBJ2-2; 9 bases map to TRBD2. The CDR3 has 14 amino acids. Germline trimming cut 7 bases from V and 2 bases from J; bases unmatched to any gene: 3. Looked up from germline, CDR1 is SGDLS and CDR2 is YYNGEE.

This chain connects TRBV30 to TRBJ1-6; 7 nucleotides agree with TRBD1. The CDR3 consists of 13 residues. Germline-derived CDR1 and CDR2 are GTSNPN and SVGIG (reference sequence). J lost 6 bases, V lost 4 bases, and 3 bases had no gene match. CDR3 DNA sequence: TGTGCCTGGACAAGACAGGGTAATTCACCCCTCCACTTT. This translates into CAWTRQGNSPLHF.

J is TRBJ2-2 and V is TRBV4-2, with 8 bases that match TRBD2. The V gene's germline CDR1 is LGHNA and CDR2 YNFKEQ. Trimming cost V 4 bases and J 7 bases; bases outside gene matches: 11. The CDR3 loop spans 16 amino acids. The CDR3 DNA follows: TGTGCCAGCAGCCCGGCCGGGACTAGTCAGGGCGGGGAGCTGTTTTTT. Its translation is CASSPAGTSQGGELFF.

The rearrangement uses TRBV19 and TRBJ2-5; TRBD1 matches 9 bases. Trimming cost V 5 bases and J 5 bases; bases outside gene matches: 12. Germline-derived CDR1 and CDR2 are LNHDA and SQIVND (reference sequence). The CDR3 contains 16 residues. The CDR3 DNA sequence: TGTGCCAGTAGTCTCCAGGACAGGGGCCCCTGGGAGACCCAGTACTTC. Its protein product is CASSLQDRGPWETQYF.

V and J are TRBV6-5 and TRBJ2-5, with a weak D call TRBD2 (5 bases). The CDR3 length is 13 residues. CDR1 is MNHEY, CDR2 SVGAGI, per germline. Trimming left V 6 bases short and J 2 bases short, with 10 bases between. The CDR3 here is CASSPGIQETQYF. Written as DNA, the CDR3 is TGTGCCAGCAGCCCCGGGATACAAGAGACCCAGTACTTC.

The V and J genes are TRBV30 and TRBJ2-3; D not certain. There are 13 residues in the CDR3. V was cut by 1 base and J by 6 bases, with 11 bases left in between. Germline V gene lookup returns CDR1 GTSNPN and CDR2 SVGIG (reference sequence). CDR3 loop: CAWSGAPRDTQYF. CDR3 coding DNA: TGTGCCTGGAGTGGGGCCCCCAGGGATACGCAGTATTTT.

The genes are TRBV4-3 and TRBJ1-1; TRBD1 is a possible D gene (5 bases). The CDR3 loop spans 17 amino acids. Trimming stripped 1 base from V and 5 bases from J, with 20 bases between. The V gene's germline CDR1 is LGHNA and CDR2 YSLEER. The CDR3 spells CASSQGWGKLLGTEAFF. CDR3 coding DNA: TGCGCCAGCAGCCAAGGGTGGGGCAAACTTTTGGGGACTGAAGCTTTCTTT.

The chain employs TRBV29-1 and TRBJ1-2, with D possibly TRBD1 on 5 matching bases. V was shortened by 7 bases and J by 4 bases, with 13 bases between the two germline ends. Germline CDR1 is SQVTM and CDR2 is ANQGSEA. CDR3 size: 12 residues. The CDR3 loop reads CSAGAASYGYTF. CDR3 DNA: TGCAGCGCTGGGGCTGCGAGCTATGGCTACACCTTC.

The gene calls are TRBV9 and TRBJ2-1; D is undetermined. The CDR3 runs to 15 residues. V lost 4 bases and J lost 4, with 15 bases in between. CDR1 and CDR2 (germline): SGDLS, YYNGEE. CDR3 DNA sequence: TGTGCCAGCAGCCCCCGAGAGAAGACTTACAATGAGCAGTTCTTC. As protein: CASSPREKTYNEQFF. The full variable domain, its missing parts supplied by reference TRBV9 and TRBJ2-1, is DSGVTQTPKHLITATGQRVTLRCSPRSGDLSVYWYQQSLDQGLQFLIQYYNGEERAKGNILERFSAQQFPDLHSELNLSSLELGDSALYFCASSPREKTYNEQFFGPGTRLTVL.